This paragraph covers one T cell receptor (beta chain) sequence. This entry is derived from a study of technical replicates of blood from a few donors. Trimming stripped 9 bases from V and 5 bases from J, with 10 bases between. Germline V gene lookup returns CDR1 ENHRY and CDR2 SYGVKD. The CDR3 length is 12 residues. TCRdb's table, derived via immunoSEQ multiplex PCR, lists solely in-frame clones and lacks some. The data show 65,000 to 90,000 clones, with nearly 99% seen just once and roughly 0.2% held by the top ten. The specimen sequenced was T cells isolated from PBMCs. The receptor comes from a human donor in good health. The V gene is TRBV10-3, the J gene TRBJ2-2; possible D gene TRBD2, 5 bases. DNA for the CDR3: TGTGCCATGAGGGTTGGAACCGGGGAGCTGTTTTTT. Residues: CAMRVGTGELFF.